Shown below are 18 T cell receptor beta chains from a single sample sequenced in a study of T cell responses to AZD1222 COVID-19 vaccine. TCRdb's table, derived via immunoSEQ multiplex PCR, lists solely in-frame clones and lacks some. The table records 90,000 to 130,000 clones, about four fifths of them present only once. Source: peripheral blood, taken on day 0 of AZD1222 vaccination. The origin of the receptors is an adult in good health.

The V call is TRBV19, the J call TRBJ2-3; 8 positions agree with TRBD1. Germline V gene data show CDR1 as LNHDA and CDR2 as SQIVND (reference sequence). CDR3 length equals 16 residues. V shed 8 bases, J shed 3 bases, and the junction held 13 bases outside the gene matches. The CDR3 loop is CASARADRGPTDTQYF. For the CDR3, the DNA is TGTGCCAGTGCCAGGGCAGACAGGGGCCCGACAGATACGCAGTATTTT.

The DNA of the CDR3 is TGTGCCAGCAGTCAGGGGCTGGCCCATCAGCCCCAGCATTTT. Amino acid sequence: CASSQGLAHQPQHF. The chain joins TRBV6-2 or TRBV6-3 to TRBJ1-5; weak D call: TRBD1 (6 bases). The CDR3 extends over 14 amino acids. V lost 5 bases to trimming and J lost 5 bases, with 13 bases between them. In germline, CDR1 is MNHEY, CDR2 SVGEGT.

This chain connects TRBV11-2 to TRBJ2-7; TRBD2 matches at 9 bases. Unmatched junction bases numbered 7, after V lost 2 bases and J lost 5 bases. Germline CDR1 is SGHAT and CDR2 is FQNNGV. The CDR3 is 15 residues long. The CDR3 DNA sequence: TGTGCCAGCAGCTTACGTGTTAGCGGGAGTCACGAGCAGTACTTC. Translation gives CASSLRVSGSHEQYF. The whole variable domain, filled in from reference TRBV11-2 and TRBJ2-7, reads EAGVAQSPRYKIIEKRQSVAFWCNPISGHATLYWYQQILGQGPKLLIQFQNNGVVDDSQLPKDRFSAERLKGVDSTLKIQPAKLEDSAVYLCASSLRVSGSHEQYFGPGTRLTVT.

DNA of the CDR3: TGTGCCAGCAGCTTAGGCGGAGCCAACCGGGGGACCCAGTACTTC. Amino acids: CASSLGGANRGTQYF. This chain links TRBV7-2 with TRBJ2-5, with D possibly TRBD2 on 5 matching bases. Trimming took 1 base from V and 7 from J, leaving 16 bases between them. This CDR3 is built from 15 residues. Germline loops: CDR1 SGHTA, CDR2 FQGNSA.

This chain connects TRBV2 to TRBJ1-2; 9 nucleotides align to TRBD1. The germline gives CDR1 SNHLY, CDR2 FYNNEI. This CDR3 region has 13 residues. V lost 6 bases, J lost 8 bases, and 7 bases stayed unmatched. CDR3 DNA: TGTGCCAGCAGAACGACAGGGGGACGAGGCTACACCTTC. Amino acids: CASRTTGGRGYTF.

V is TRBV11-2 and J is TRBJ2-4, with D unresolved. This CDR3 is 16 amino acids long. Trimming took off 7 bases at V and 0 bases at J, with 16 bases between the two ends. CDR1 and CDR2 from the germline V gene are SGHAT and FQNNGV. DNA for the CDR3: TGTGCCAGCACCGCCTTGAGGAGAATAGCCAAAAACATTCAGTACTTC. This codes for CASTALRRIAKNIQYF.

This clone was detected a few times. CDR3 bases: TGTGCCAGCAGCACCCGTTATGCAGGGGGCCAAGAGACCCAGTACTTC. The encoded protein is CASSTRYAGGQETQYF. The chain links TRBV5-5 to TRBJ2-5, with 7 bases fitting TRBD1. Germline V gene sequence: CDR1 SGHKS, CDR2 YYEKEE (reference sequence). The CDR3 consists of 16 residues. J lost 1 base, V lost 4 bases, and 10 bases had no gene match.

V usage is TRBV27 and J usage is TRBJ1-1; no reliable D call. V gave up 6 bases and J gave up 0 bases, with 14 bases separating them. CDR1 and CDR2 (germline): MNHEY, SMNVEV (reference sequence). The CDR3 has 15 residues. The CDR3 DNA is TGTGCCAGCAGCTTCAAGGTTCCCCTGAACACTGAAGCTTTCTTT. Translated: CASSFKVPLNTEAFF.

V and J are TRBV5-4 and TRBJ1-2; TRBD1 aligns across 8 bases. Germline CDR1 SGHNT, CDR2 YYREEE (reference sequence). CDR3 length: 13 amino acids. V trimming: 2 bases; J trimming: 5 bases; junction bases outside the gene matches: 2. CDR3 amino acids: CASSFDRGYGYTF. CDR3 bases: TGTGCCAGCAGCTTCGACAGGGGATATGGCTACACCTTC. The full variable domain, in which reference TRBV5-4 and TRBJ1-2 provide the parts outside the CDR3, is ETGVTQSPTHLIKTRGQQVTLRCSSQSGHNTVSWYQQALGQGPQFIFQYYREEENGRGNFPPRFSGLQFPNYSSELNVNALELDDSALYLCASSFDRGYGYTFGSGTRLTVV.

V gene TRBV28 combines with J gene TRBJ2-7; the match to TRBD1 covers 7 bases. The junction had 3 bases not matched to a gene; V was cut back by 1 base and J by 3 bases. Germline values: CDR1 MDHEN, CDR2 SYDVKM. The CDR3 is 14 residues long. The CDR3 is CASSLYGTDYEQYF. Here the CDR3 DNA reads TGTGCCAGCAGTTTATACGGGACAGACTACGAGCAGTACTTC.

The chain employs TRBV28 and TRBJ1-2; no firm D call. The CDR3 spans 11 residues. V was pared by 5 bases and J by 2 bases, with 3 bases between. CDR1 and CDR2 (germline): MDHEN, SYDVKM. Here the CDR3 DNA reads TGTGCCAGCAGTGGAAACTATGGCTACACCTTC. It codes for CASSGNYGYTF.

This clone came up a few times. The chain joins TRBV7-6 to TRBJ1-6, with a tentative D call TRBD1 (6 bases). The V and J ends lost 5 bases and 9 bases respectively, with 17 bases between them. Germline values: CDR1 SGHVS, CDR2 FNYEAQ. This CDR3 is built from 15 residues. The CDR3 DNA is TGTGCCAGCAGCCCCCGGGGGGGGGCGCGTTCACCCCTCCACTTT. Amino acid sequence: CASSPRGGARSPLHF. Variable domain in full (rest from reference TRBV7-6 and TRBJ1-6): GAGVSQSPRYKVTKRGQDVALRCDPISGHVSLYWYRQALGQGPEFLTYFNYEAQQDKSGLPNDRFSAERPEGSISTLTIQRTEQRDSAMYRCASSPRGGARSPLHFGNGTRLTVT.

A word on this clone: The same CDR3 can be traced to other DNA sequences in this sample. The V call is TRBV9, the J call TRBJ1-1, with a tentative D call TRBD1 (5 bases). Germline lookup yields CDR1 SGDLS and CDR2 YYNGEE. This CDR3 region has 14 residues. The germline V and J ends were trimmed by 2 bases and 2 bases, with 10 bases remaining between them. CDR3 amino acids: CASSVGGVNTEAFF. The CDR3 DNA reads TGTGCCAGCAGCGTCGGGGGAGTTAACACTGAAGCTTTCTTT.

CDR3 in amino acids: CASSQGLNQPQHF. The CDR3 nucleotides read TGTGCCAGCAGTCAGGGCCTCAATCAGCCCCAGCATTTT. This chain joins TRBV12-3 or TRBV12-4 and TRBJ1-5; possibly TRBD1 for D (5 bases). The V end lost 5 bases, the J end lost 3 bases, and 8 bases lay between the germline ends. CDR3 length: 13 residues.

The chain has TRBV6-2 or TRBV6-3 and TRBJ2-3, with 12 bases lining up with TRBD2. Germline-derived CDR1 and CDR2 are MNHEY and SVGEGT. This CDR3 contains 15 residues. J was trimmed by 2 bases and V by 4 bases; bases with no gene match: 1. CDR3 coding DNA: TGTGCCAGCAGTTCTAGCGGGGGGGCCACAGATACGCAGTATTTT. This encodes CASSSSGGATDTQYF.

This chain uses TRBV9 with TRBJ1-1; D gene ambiguous. CDR1 is SGDLS and CDR2 is YYNGEE in the germline V gene. This CDR3 spans 16 amino acids. V lost 0 bases and J lost 3, with 15 bases in between. CDR3 DNA sequence: TGTGCCAGCAGCGTAGTGGCACGGGCGGGAGACACTGAAGCTTTCTTT. This translates into CASSVVARAGDTEAFF.

The chain links TRBV28 to TRBJ2-4; D is perhaps TRBD1 (6 bases). V lost 5 bases, J lost 0 bases, and 17 bases lay in between. The CDR3 has 17 amino acids. Looked up from germline, CDR1 is MDHEN and CDR2 is SYDVKM. This chain's CDR3 is CASSPNTGTLAKNIQYF. The CDR3 DNA follows: TGTGCCAGCAGTCCCAATACAGGGACACTAGCCAAAAACATTCAGTACTTC.

This chain uses TRBV7-9 with TRBJ1-2; no clear D gene. Germline assignment: CDR1 SEHNR and CDR2 FQNEAQ (reference sequence). The length of the CDR3 is 12 residues. Deletions cut 4 bases from V and 8 bases from J, with 11 bases between. CDR3 protein: CASSWATSGYTF. CDR3 coding DNA: TGTGCCAGCAGCTGGGCCACTTCGGGCTACACCTTC.